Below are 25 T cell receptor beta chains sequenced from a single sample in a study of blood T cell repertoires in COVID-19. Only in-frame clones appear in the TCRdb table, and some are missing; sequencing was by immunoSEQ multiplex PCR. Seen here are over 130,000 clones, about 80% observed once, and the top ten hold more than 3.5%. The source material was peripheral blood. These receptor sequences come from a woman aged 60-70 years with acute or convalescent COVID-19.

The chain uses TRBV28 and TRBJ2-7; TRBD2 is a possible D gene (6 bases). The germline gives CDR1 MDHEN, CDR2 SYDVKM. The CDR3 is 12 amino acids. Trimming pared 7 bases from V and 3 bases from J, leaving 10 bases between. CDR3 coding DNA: TGTGCCAGCACTGGTAGCGGCTACGAGCAGTACTTC. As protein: CASTGSGYEQYF. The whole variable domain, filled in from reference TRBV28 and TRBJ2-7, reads DVKVTQSSRYLVKRTGEKVFLECVQDMDHENMFWYRQDPGLGLRLIYFSYDVKMKEKGDIPEGYSVSREKKERFSLILESASTNQTSMYLCASTGSGYEQYFGPGTRLTVT.

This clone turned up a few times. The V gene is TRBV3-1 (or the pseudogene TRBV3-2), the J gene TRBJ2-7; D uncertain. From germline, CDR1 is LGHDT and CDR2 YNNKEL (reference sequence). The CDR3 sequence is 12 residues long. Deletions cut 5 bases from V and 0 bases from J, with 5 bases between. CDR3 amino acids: CASSYSSYEQYF. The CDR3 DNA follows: TGTGCCAGCAGCTACTCCTCCTACGAGCAGTACTTC.

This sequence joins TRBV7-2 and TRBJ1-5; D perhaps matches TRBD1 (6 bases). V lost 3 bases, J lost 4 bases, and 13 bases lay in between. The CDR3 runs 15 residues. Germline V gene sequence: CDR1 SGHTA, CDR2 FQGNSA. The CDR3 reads CASSLGWDKNQPQHF. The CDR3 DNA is TGTGCCAGCAGCTTGGGTTGGGACAAAAATCAGCCCCAGCATTTT. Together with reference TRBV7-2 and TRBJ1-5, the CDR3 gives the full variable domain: GAGVSQSPSNKVTEKGKDVELRCDPISGHTALYWYRQSLGQGLEFLIYFQGNSAPDKSGLPSDRFSAERTGGSVSTLTIQRTQQEDSAVYLCASSLGWDKNQPQHFGDGTRLSIL.

The DNA for the CDR3 is TGCGCCAGCAGCTTGGAGACAGGCTGGAACACTGAAGCTTTCTTT. Translated: CASSLETGWNTEAFF. V gene TRBV5-1 combines with J gene TRBJ1-1; D perhaps matches TRBD1 (6 bases). The CDR3 consists of 15 residues. The V and J ends lost 0 bases and 1 base respectively, with 10 bases between them. Germline V lookup: CDR1 SGHRS, CDR2 YFSETQ.

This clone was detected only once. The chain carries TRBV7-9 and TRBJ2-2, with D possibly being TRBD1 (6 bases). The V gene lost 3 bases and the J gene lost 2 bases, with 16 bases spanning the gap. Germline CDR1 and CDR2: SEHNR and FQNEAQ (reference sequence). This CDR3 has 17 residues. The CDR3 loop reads CASSFIQGRINTGELFF. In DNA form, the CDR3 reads TGTGCCAGCAGCTTCATACAGGGACGGATAAACACCGGGGAGCTGTTTTTT.

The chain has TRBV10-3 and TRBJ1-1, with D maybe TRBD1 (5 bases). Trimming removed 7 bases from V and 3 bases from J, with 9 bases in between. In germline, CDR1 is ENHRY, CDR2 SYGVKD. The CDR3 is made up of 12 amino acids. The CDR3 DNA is TGTGCCATCAAAGGAGGGGACACTGAAGCTTTCTTT. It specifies CAIKGGDTEAFF.

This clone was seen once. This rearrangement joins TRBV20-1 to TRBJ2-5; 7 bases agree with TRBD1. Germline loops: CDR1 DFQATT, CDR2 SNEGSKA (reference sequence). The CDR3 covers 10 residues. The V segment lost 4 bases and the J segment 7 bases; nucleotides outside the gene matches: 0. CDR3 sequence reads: CSANRGTQYF. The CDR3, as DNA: TGCAGTGCTAACAGGGGGACCCAGTACTTC.

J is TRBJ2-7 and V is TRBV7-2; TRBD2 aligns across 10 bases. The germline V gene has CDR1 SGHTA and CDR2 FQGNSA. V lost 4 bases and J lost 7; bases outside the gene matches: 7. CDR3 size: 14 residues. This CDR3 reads CASSSGTSVGEQYF. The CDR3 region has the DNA TGTGCCAGCAGCTCGGGGACTAGCGTAGGGGAGCAGTACTTC.

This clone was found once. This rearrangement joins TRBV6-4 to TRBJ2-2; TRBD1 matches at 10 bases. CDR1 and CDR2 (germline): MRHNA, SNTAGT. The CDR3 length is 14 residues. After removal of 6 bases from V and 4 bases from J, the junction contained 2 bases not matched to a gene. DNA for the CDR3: TGTGCCAGCAGGCGACAGGGGGCCACCGGGGAGCTGTTTTTT. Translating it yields CASRRQGATGELFF.

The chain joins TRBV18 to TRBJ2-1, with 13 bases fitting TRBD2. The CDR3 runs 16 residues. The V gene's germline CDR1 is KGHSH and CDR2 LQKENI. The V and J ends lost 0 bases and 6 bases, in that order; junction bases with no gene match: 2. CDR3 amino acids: CASSPPGLAGLNEQFF. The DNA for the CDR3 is TGTGCCAGCTCACCACCGGGACTAGCGGGACTCAATGAGCAGTTCTTC.

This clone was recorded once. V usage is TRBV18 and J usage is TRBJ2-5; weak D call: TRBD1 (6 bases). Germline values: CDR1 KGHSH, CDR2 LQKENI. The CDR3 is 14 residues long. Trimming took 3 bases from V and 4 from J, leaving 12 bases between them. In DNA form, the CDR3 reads TGTGCCAGCTCACCGGACAGAAGCGGAGAGACCCAGTACTTC. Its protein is CASSPDRSGETQYF. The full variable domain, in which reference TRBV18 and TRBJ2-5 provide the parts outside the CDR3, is NAGVMQNPRHLVRRRGQEARLRCSPMKGHSHVYWYRQLPEEGLKFMVYLQKENIIDESGMPKERFSAEFPKEGPSILRIQQVVRGDSAAYFCASSPDRSGETQYFGPGTRLLVL.

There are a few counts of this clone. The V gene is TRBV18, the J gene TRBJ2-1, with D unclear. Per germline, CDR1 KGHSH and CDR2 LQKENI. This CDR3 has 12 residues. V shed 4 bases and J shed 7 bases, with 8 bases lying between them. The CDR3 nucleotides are TGTGCCAGCTCACGGGCCTCGAATGAGCAGTTCTTC. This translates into CASSRASNEQFF.

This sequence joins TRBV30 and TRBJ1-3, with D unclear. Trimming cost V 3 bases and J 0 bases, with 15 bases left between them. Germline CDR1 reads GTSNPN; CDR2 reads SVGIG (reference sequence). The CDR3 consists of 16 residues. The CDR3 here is CAWSLGGASSGNTIYF. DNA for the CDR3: TGTGCCTGGAGCTTGGGAGGAGCAAGCTCTGGAAACACCATATATTTT.

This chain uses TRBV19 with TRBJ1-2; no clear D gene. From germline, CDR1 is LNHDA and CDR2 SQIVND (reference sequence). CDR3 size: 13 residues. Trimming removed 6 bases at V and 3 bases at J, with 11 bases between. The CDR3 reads CASRPTGYYGYTF. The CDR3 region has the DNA TGTGCCAGTAGACCGACGGGATACTATGGCTACACCTTC.

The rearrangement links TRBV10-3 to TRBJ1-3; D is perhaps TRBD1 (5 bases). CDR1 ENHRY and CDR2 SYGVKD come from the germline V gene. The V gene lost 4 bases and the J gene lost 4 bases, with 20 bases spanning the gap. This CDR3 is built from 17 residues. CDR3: CAISVTGGQGSGNTIYF. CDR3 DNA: TGTGCCATCAGTGTCACCGGAGGGCAGGGTTCGGGAAACACCATATATTTT.

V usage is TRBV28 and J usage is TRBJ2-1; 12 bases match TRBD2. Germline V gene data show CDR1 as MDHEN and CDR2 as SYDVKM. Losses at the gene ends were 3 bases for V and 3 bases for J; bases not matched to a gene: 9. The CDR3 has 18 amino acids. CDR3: CASSFFRLAGVFYNEQFF. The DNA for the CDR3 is TGTGCCAGCAGTTTCTTCCGACTAGCGGGAGTTTTCTACAATGAGCAGTTCTTC.

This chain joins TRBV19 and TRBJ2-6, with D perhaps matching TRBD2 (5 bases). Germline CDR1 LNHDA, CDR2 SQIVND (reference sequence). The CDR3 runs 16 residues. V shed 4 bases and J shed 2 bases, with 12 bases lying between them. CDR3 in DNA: TGTGCCAGTAGTACTCTTCTAGCAGCTGGGGCCAACGTCCTGACTTTC. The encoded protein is CASSTLLAAGANVLTF.

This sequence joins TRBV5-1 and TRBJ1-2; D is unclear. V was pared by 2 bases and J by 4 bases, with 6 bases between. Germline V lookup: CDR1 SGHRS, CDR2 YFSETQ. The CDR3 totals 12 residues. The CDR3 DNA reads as TGCGCCAGCAGCTTTAACAGCTATGGCTACACCTTC. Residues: CASSFNSYGYTF.

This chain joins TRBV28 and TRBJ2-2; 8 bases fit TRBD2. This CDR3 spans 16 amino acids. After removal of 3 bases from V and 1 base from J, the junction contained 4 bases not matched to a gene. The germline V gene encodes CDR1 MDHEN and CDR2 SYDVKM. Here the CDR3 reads CASSFAAGGNTGELFF. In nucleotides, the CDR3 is TGTGCCAGCAGTTTCGCGGCGGGGGGGAACACCGGGGAGCTGTTTTTT.

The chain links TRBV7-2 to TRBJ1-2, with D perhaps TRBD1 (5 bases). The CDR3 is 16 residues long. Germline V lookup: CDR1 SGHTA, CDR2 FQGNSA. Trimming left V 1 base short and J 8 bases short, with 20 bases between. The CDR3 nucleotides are TGTGCCAGCAGCTTAGGGACGTTTGCAGGGAGGGGAGGCTACACCTTC. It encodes CASSLGTFAGRGGYTF.

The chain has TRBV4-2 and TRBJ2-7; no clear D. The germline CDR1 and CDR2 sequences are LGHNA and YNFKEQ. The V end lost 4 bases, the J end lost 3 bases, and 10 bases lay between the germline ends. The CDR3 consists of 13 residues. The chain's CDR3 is CASSPRVLYEQYF. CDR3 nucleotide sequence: TGTGCCAGCAGCCCCCGGGTCCTCTACGAGCAGTACTTC.

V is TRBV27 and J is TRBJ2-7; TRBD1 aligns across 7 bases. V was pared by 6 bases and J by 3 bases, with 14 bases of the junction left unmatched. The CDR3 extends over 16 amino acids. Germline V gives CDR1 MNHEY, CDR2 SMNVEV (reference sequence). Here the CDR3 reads CASRIHAGTDIYEQYF. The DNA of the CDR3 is TGTGCCAGCAGAATCCACGCCGGGACAGATATCTACGAGCAGTACTTC.

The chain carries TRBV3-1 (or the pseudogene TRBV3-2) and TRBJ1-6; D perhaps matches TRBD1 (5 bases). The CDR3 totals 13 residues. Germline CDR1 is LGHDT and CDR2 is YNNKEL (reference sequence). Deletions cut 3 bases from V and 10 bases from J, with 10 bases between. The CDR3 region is CASSHGWGSPLHF. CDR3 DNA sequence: TGTGCCAGCAGCCATGGGTGGGGCTCACCCCTCCACTTT.

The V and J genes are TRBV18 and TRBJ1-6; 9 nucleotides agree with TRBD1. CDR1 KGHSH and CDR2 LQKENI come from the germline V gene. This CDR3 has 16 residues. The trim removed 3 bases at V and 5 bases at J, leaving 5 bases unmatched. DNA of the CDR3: TGTGCCAGCTCACCGAGACAGGGGGGACATAATTCACCCCTCCACTTT. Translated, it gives CASSPRQGGHNSPLHF.

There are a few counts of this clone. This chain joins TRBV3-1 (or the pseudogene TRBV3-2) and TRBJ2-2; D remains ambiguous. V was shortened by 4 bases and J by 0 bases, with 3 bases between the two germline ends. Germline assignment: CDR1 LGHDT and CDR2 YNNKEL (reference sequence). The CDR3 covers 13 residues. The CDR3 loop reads CASSPSNTGELFF. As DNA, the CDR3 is TGTGCCAGCAGCCCGTCGAACACCGGGGAGCTGTTTTTT.